The rows below give T cell receptor beta chains drawn from one sample of a study of blood T cells in healthy people across ages. In TCRdb, the 5' RACE reads were re-called with MiXCR into one record per CDR3 protein. The sample records 630,000 or so distinct CDR3 sequences, roughly 32% being singletons. Material for sequencing was blood. Receptors originate from a woman over 75 in good health. Both conserved end residues are part of each CDR3. The D gene is left open where the match is weak. Rows may omit the clone size; those that give it use once, few, many or a size class.

D,V,size,J,DNA,CDR3
TRBD1,TRBV3-1,-,TRBJ1-4,TGTGCCAGCAGCCAAGTCACGGGACAGACCCATGAAAAACTGTTTTTT,CASSQVTGQTHEKLFF
-,TRBV5-1,many,TRBJ2-3,TGCGCCAGCAGCTTTGGATTGGGGGTGGGCACAGATACGCAGTATTTT,CASSFGLGVGTDTQYF
-,TRBV12-3/TRBV12-4,once,TRBJ2-5,TGTGCCAGCAGTCTGGGCCCTTGGGGAGAGCAGTACTTC,CASSLGPWGEQYF
TRBD1,TRBV9,many,TRBJ2-7,TGTGCCAGCAGCGCCCGGGACAGGGGGCGCAGACACGAGCAGTACTTC,CASSARDRGRRHEQYF
-,TRBV6-5,many,TRBJ1-2,TGTGCCAGCAGCCGCACAGGGTCAACTGGCTACACCTTC,CASSRTGSTGYTF
-,TRBV3-1,many,TRBJ2-1,TGTGCCAGCAGCCAAGAGGGATGGCGGGGGCGGCTGTTCTTC,CASSQEGWRGRLFF
TRBD2,TRBV6-2/TRBV6-3,many,TRBJ2-3,TGTGCCAGCAGTTCTCAGCGGGGGGGAGATACGCAGTATTTT,CASSSQRGGDTQYF
TRBD2,TRBV20-1,many,TRBJ2-5,TGCAGTGCGGAGGGAGCGGGGAACCAAGAGACCCAGTACTTC,CSAEGAGNQETQYF
-,TRBV7-8,-,TRBJ1-1,TGTGCCAGCAGCTCTGGGGTCCCTTTCTTT,CASSSGVPFF
-,TRBV6-5,many,TRBJ2-3,TGTGCCAGCAGTAGTCAAGATACGCAGTATTTT,CASSSQDTQYF
-,TRBV6-6,-,TRBJ1-3,TGTGCCAGTGGCCCCCTTGGAAACACCATATATTTT,CASGPLGNTIYF
-,TRBV6-5,-,TRBJ2-5,TGTGCCAGCAGGGCCGGGGCACAAGAGACCCAGTACTTC,CASRAGAQETQYF
TRBD1,TRBV12-3/TRBV12-4,-,TRBJ1-5,TGTGCCAGCAGCCCAACAGGGGGCAGGCAGCCCCAGCATTTT,CASSPTGGRQPQHF
TRBD1,TRBV7-3,many,TRBJ1-1,TGTGCCAGCAGCCAGGGGGGGGCTGAAGCTTTCTTT,CASSQGGAEAFF
-,TRBV5-4,many,TRBJ2-3,TGTGCCAGCAGCTGGGGGGGCAGAGAGTCTAGCACAGATACGCAGTATTTT,CASSWGGRESSTDTQYF
TRBD2,TRBV6-1,many,TRBJ2-5,TGTGCCAGCAGGGGACTAGCGGGGGTCCAAGAGACCCAGTACTTC,CASRGLAGVQETQYF
-,TRBV5-1,many,TRBJ2-5,TGCGCCAGCAGCTTGGGGGTTGCGGAGACCCAGTACTTC,CASSLGVAETQYF
TRBD1,TRBV3-1,many,TRBJ2-6,TGTGCCAGCAGCCAAGATAGGGACAGGGTCACTGGGGCCAACGTCCTGACTTTC,CASSQDRDRVTGANVLTF
-,TRBV6-1,many,TRBJ2-3,TGTGCCAGCAGTGAAGCCCAGGGGTATACGCAGTATTTT,CASSEAQGYTQYF
-,TRBV20-1,-,TRBJ1-1,TGCAGTGCTAGACAAGGGGAACGAGGCACTGAAGCTTTCTTT,CSARQGERGTEAFF
-,TRBV2,many,TRBJ2-3,TGTGCCAGCTACCGGGCCTCAGGCGCAGATACGCAGTATTTT,CASYRASGADTQYF
TRBD1,TRBV7-2,many,TRBJ2-4,TGTGCCAGCAGCTTCGGGACAGATAAAAACATTCAGTACTTC,CASSFGTDKNIQYF
-,TRBV7-2,many,TRBJ1-5,TGTGCCAGCAGCTTAGATCCCCCAGGGGCAAATAGCAATCAGCCCCAGCATTTT,CASSLDPPGANSNQPQHF
-,TRBV5-1,many,TRBJ1-2,TGCGCCAGCGGACCCGGGACCGACTATGGCTACACCTTC,CASGPGTDYGYTF
-,TRBV24-1,once,TRBJ2-2,TGTGCCACCAGCGAAGCAGGGGTGGACACCGGGGAGCTGTTTTTT,CATSEAGVDTGELFF
TRBD1,TRBV2,many,TRBJ1-2,TGTGCCAGCAGTCCAAGGACAGGTTTTAGTGGCTACACCTTC,CASSPRTGFSGYTF
TRBD2,TRBV10-3,once,TRBJ2-3,TGTGCCATCAGTGAGCCCGCTAGCGGGGAAGGAGATAAGCAGTATTTT,CAISEPASGEGDKQYF
-,TRBV4-2,-,TRBJ2-3,TGTGCCAGCAGCCAAGCTGAAACATCAGATACGCAGTATTTT,CASSQAETSDTQYF
TRBD1,TRBV7-2,many,TRBJ2-7,TGTGCCAGCAGCATCGATGGACAGGGAATCTACGAGCAGTACTTC,CASSIDGQGIYEQYF
TRBD1,TRBV7-2,-,TRBJ2-1,TGTGCCAGCAGCATGGCCGGGACAGGGGACAATGAGCAGTTCTTC,CASSMAGTGDNEQFF
TRBD1,TRBV9,-,TRBJ1-6,TGTGCCAGCAGCGCACCGGGACAGCATAATTCACCCCTCCACTTT,CASSAPGQHNSPLHF
TRBD2,TRBV12-3/TRBV12-4,-,TRBJ2-7,TGTGCCAGCCGGCTGGGGACTAGCGGGAGTTACGAGCAGTACTTC,CASRLGTSGSYEQYF
-,TRBV6-1,many,TRBJ1-2,TGTGCCAGCAAATTGAACTATGAGCGAGCTAACTATGGCTACACCTTC,CASKLNYERANYGYTF
-,TRBV29-1,many,TRBJ1-1,TGCAGCGCCCACCGGGACATGCTGAACACTGAAGCTTTCTTT,CSAHRDMLNTEAFF
-,TRBV28,-,TRBJ2-7,TGTGCCAGCGCCAGCGCTGGGGCGGGGAACTACGAGCAGTACTTC,CASASAGAGNYEQYF
TRBD2,TRBV20-1,-,TRBJ2-1,TGCGGTGCTAGGTCGAGCGGGGGGGTTGGAGAGCAGTTCTTC,CGARSSGGVGEQFF
TRBD1,TRBV4-3,many,TRBJ2-5,TGCGCCAGCAGCCAAGACAGGGGGCGTTGGGAGACCCAGTACTTC,CASSQDRGRWETQYF
-,TRBV18,many,TRBJ1-6,TGTGCCAGCTCACCAGGGGGCAGAGACAATTCACCCCTCCACTTT,CASSPGGRDNSPLHF
TRBD2,TRBV20-1,-,TRBJ2-4,TGCAGTGCTAGAATTGGAGGGAGGGCCATTCTCGGCATTCAGTACTTC,CSARIGGRAILGIQYF
TRBD1,TRBV6-5,many,TRBJ1-2,TGTGCCAGCAGTGCGGACTTGGGGACAGCTACCTATGGCTACACCTTC,CASSADLGTATYGYTF
-,TRBV21-1,-,TRBJ1-1,TGTGCCAGCAGCAAAGATTTACTCAGGGGAGGATACACTGAAGCTTCCTTT,CASSKDLLRGGYTEASF
-,TRBV24-1,many,TRBJ2-3,TGTGCCACCAGGGGTACCAAGGGGGGGAACACAGATACGCAGTATTTT,CATRGTKGGNTDTQYF
TRBD1,TRBV7-2,many,TRBJ1-5,TGTGCCAGCAGCTCGGGACAGGGGAATAAGAATCAGCCCCAGCATTTT,CASSSGQGNKNQPQHF
-,TRBV20-1,few,TRBJ1-1,TGCAGTGCTTGGACCACTGAAGCTTTCTTT,CSAWTTEAFF
-,TRBV3-1,many,TRBJ1-2,TGTGCCAGCAGCCAAGCCCGGGGGGGAATGGTGCTTGGCTACACCTTC,CASSQARGGMVLGYTF
-,TRBV5-6,many,TRBJ1-2,TGTGCCAGCAGTCTGGGGGAGGGCTGGACGATTAATGGCTACACCTTC,CASSLGEGWTINGYTF
-,TRBV7-3,many,TRBJ2-1,TGTGCCAGCAGCTTAATAGGGGGGCCGGGTGAGCAGTTCTTC,CASSLIGGPGEQFF
-,TRBV7-9,many,TRBJ2-7,TGTGCCAGCAGCTCCCCTTTGACAGGCAGCTCCTACGAGCAGTACTTC,CASSSPLTGSSYEQYF
-,TRBV7-9,once,TRBJ2-6,TGTGCCAGCAGCTCCTTGGGACTTCGGTCTGGGGCCAACGTCCTGACTTTC,CASSSLGLRSGANVLTF
-,TRBV24-1,many,TRBJ2-1,TGTGCCACCAGTGATTTGCTCAGCCCCCACAATGAGCAGTTCTTC,CATSDLLSPHNEQFF
-,TRBV30,many,TRBJ1-2,TGTGCCTGGAGTTTCTTACCGGGGGAAGGCAACTATGGCTACACCTTC,CAWSFLPGEGNYGYTF
TRBD1,TRBV20-1,-,TRBJ2-3,TGCAGTGCTTCAACCCCCGGACAGGGCACCGACCCAGATACGCAGTATTTT,CSASTPGQGTDPDTQYF
-,TRBV11-2,few,TRBJ1-1,TGTGCCAGCAGCTTAGATCCCGCGATGAACACTGAAGCTTTCTTT,CASSLDPAMNTEAFF
-,TRBV20-1,-,TRBJ2-5,TGCAGTGCTAGCTCTGCGTTCGCGCAAGAGACCCAGTACTTC,CSASSAFAQETQYF